This TCR beta chain was recorded in a study of CD8 T cells in ankylosing spondylitis. Comments on this clonotype: Its antigen is currently unknown.

Study-level results: Reportedly, significant enrichment of disease-linked clones occurred in matched ankylosing spondylitis synovial fluid. CD8+ disease-linked clones were present at relatively low frequencies in blood.

V lost 6 bases to trimming and J lost 15 bases; unmatched junction nucleotides: 20. The length of the CDR3 is 15 residues. Looked up from germline, CDR1 is SQVTM and CDR2 is ANQGSEA. Using its own MiXCR run on the 5' RACE reads, TCRdb lists one record per CDR3 protein. This table has 150,000 to 200,000 distinct CDR3 sequences, over 15% appearing once. The sequenced sample consisted of blood, either unsorted or a sorted T cell fraction (not recorded which). This chain uses TRBV29-1 with TRBJ2-1; 10 nucleotides agree with TRBD2. This receptor was identified in a male donor aged 5 to 30 with ankylosing spondylitis or in good health (not recorded which). The CDR3 region is CSVGTVGLATEEGFF. The DNA for the CDR3 is TGCAGCGTCGGGACGGTGGGACTAGCGACCGAAGAGGGGTTCTTC.